Shown below are 9 T cell receptor beta chains from a single sample sequenced in a study of beta chain features in type 1 diabetes. Study outcomes and limitations: Shortening that was moderate but significant affected the TCRB CDR3s of Type 1 diabetes patients in all four CD4+ subsets.

These receptors' antigens are unknown. The sequenced template was cDNA made from the entire isolated RNA. Using immunoSEQ multiplex PCR, the repertoire was profiled, and TCRdb retains in-frame clones only, with some absent. The sample has about 53,000 clones; just under 65% are singletons. The sequenced material came from stem cell memory CD4+ T cells from blood. Receptor source: a woman aged 25 to 39 with type 1 diabetes.

The rearrangement joins TRBV28 to TRBJ2-1; 9 bases fit TRBD2. V shed 8 bases and J 3 bases; nucleotides not matched to a gene: 20. The CDR3 spans 19 residues. Germline V gene data show CDR1 as MDHEN and CDR2 as SYDVKM. The CDR3 DNA follows: TGTGCCAGCCCTACTTCTGGGCTAGCGGGATCGGTAGTCTACAATGAGCAGTTCTTC. Amino acid sequence: CASPTSGLAGSVVYNEQFF.

The rearrangement joins TRBV7-3 to TRBJ2-1; TRBD1 matches at 7 bases. This CDR3 has 14 residues. The germline V gene encodes CDR1 SGHTA and CDR2 FQGTGA. Trimming took 5 bases from V and 3 from J; bases not matched to a gene: 4. Here the CDR3 DNA reads TGTGCCAGCAGCAACGCAGGGGGCTACAATGAGCAGTTCTTC. It translates to CASSNAGGYNEQFF.

Comments on this clone: Other DNA variants within this sample encode the same CDR3. The chain joins TRBV7-2 to TRBJ2-5; 9 bases are shared with TRBD2. CDR3 size: 15 residues. V gave up 5 bases and J gave up 6 bases; unmatched junction bases: 10. Germline V CDR1 and CDR2: SGHTA, FQGNSA. The chain's CDR3 is CASSTLAGARQTQYF. Written as DNA, the CDR3 is TGTGCCAGCAGCACCTTAGCGGGAGCAAGACAGACCCAGTACTTC.

The rearrangement joins TRBV7-8 to TRBJ2-1, with 8 bases fitting TRBD2. Germline-derived CDR1 and CDR2 are SGHVS and FQNEAQ. J was trimmed by 11 bases and V by 1 base; bases with no gene match: 4. The CDR3 has 13 residues. CDR3 loop: CASSLGAGGQQFF. DNA for the CDR3: TGTGCCAGCAGCTTAGGGGCGGGAGGACAGCAGTTCTTC.

V and J are TRBV7-9 and TRBJ1-2; 11 bases match TRBD1. This CDR3 has 15 residues. Trimming took 5 bases from V and 4 from J; bases not matched to a gene: 6. Per the germline V gene, CDR1 is SEHNR and CDR2 is FQNEAQ (reference sequence). As DNA, the CDR3 is TGTGCCAGCAGCCCGGACAGGGGGCAAGGCTATGGCTACACCTTC. It encodes CASSPDRGQGYGYTF.

The rearrangement links TRBV30 to TRBJ1-3; D is ambiguous. In germline, CDR1 is GTSNPN, CDR2 SVGIG (reference sequence). This CDR3 contains 15 residues. V was pared by 1 base and J by 0 bases, with 10 bases between. CDR3 protein: CAWSAQVHSGNTIYF. CDR3 DNA: TGTGCCTGGAGTGCCCAGGTTCACTCTGGAAACACCATATATTTT.

This chain joins TRBV14 and TRBJ1-3; unclear D gene. CDR1 SGHDN and CDR2 FVKESK come from the germline V gene. V was cut by 4 bases and J by 0 bases, with 7 bases left in between. This CDR3 contains 14 residues. The CDR3 DNA sequence: TGTGCCAGCAGCCTCAGTTACTCTGGAAACACCATATATTTT. It yields the protein CASSLSYSGNTIYF.

The J gene is TRBJ1-1, the V gene TRBV13, with D unresolved. Trimming removed 7 bases from V and 12 bases from J, with 36 bases in between. The germline CDR1 and CDR2 sequences are PRHDT and FYEKMQ (reference sequence). CDR3 length equals 18 residues. DNA for the CDR3: TGTGCCAGCACCCTAAACCTCGGGTTTCGCTCGGATGCGGGTGTGCCTTTCTTT. It encodes CASTLNLGFRSDAGVPFF. Drawing the rest from reference TRBV13 and TRBJ1-1, the complete variable domain is AAGVIQSPRHLIKEKRETATLKCYPIPRHDTVYWYQQGPGQDPQFLISFYEKMQSDKGSIPDRFSAQQFSDYHSELNMSSLELGDSALYFCASTLNLGFRSDAGVPFFGQGTRLTVV.

This clone appeared a single time. This sequence joins TRBV20-1 and TRBJ2-1; 8 nucleotides agree with TRBD2. V shed 5 bases and J 15 bases; nucleotides not matched to a gene: 9. Germline V CDR1 and CDR2: DFQATT, SNEGSKA (reference sequence). The CDR3 contains 11 residues. The CDR3 loop is CSAPSGTSSFF. The CDR3 DNA is TGCAGTGCTCCCTCCGGGACTAGTTCGTTCTTC.